This T cell receptor (beta chain) originates from a study of T cells in Graves' hyperthyroidism and ophthalmopathy. Amplification of TCR beta CDR3 regions was performed using RNA transcripts as template. First-round RT-PCR of the TCR CDR3 relied on the HTBI primer set. TCRdb called the multiplex PCR reads again in MiXCR, with one record for every CDR3 protein. This sample has about 840,000 distinct CDR3 sequences, with 38% found just once. Broader study findings: It was a median approximately 6 months before onset that the model predicted ophthalmopathy.

This clonotype turned up a few times. Its antigen is still unknown. The authors obtained PBMCs from more than 8 ml of fresh peripheral blood. Germline CDR1 reads SGHNT; CDR2 reads YYREEE (reference sequence). V shed 2 bases and J shed 3 bases, with 6 bases lying between them. This CDR3 has 13 amino acids. Sequenced input: blood. The V call is TRBV5-4, the J call TRBJ1-3; D is unresolved. This clonotype originated in a man aged 18 to 29 with Graves' hyperthyroidism. DNA of the CDR3: TGTGCCAGCAGCTTCGGGGTTGGAAACACCATATATTTT. Its translation is CASSFGVGNTIYF.